Presented here are 21 T cell receptor beta chains from one specimen sequenced in a study of blood T cells in healthy people across ages. The second PCR ran roughly 7 to 12 cycles with a sample-barcoded 5' primer and J-beta primers. TCRdb reprocessed the 5' RACE reads with MiXCR, giving one entry per CDR3 protein. The data contain around 1.5 million distinct CDR3 sequences, 42% of them seen just once; the ten biggest clones take up 7.9%. Sequences were obtained from blood. The receptors were gathered from a woman in her late teens or twenties in good health.

The chain links TRBV10-3 to TRBJ1-1; 8 bases match TRBD1. Trimming at V came to 0 bases and at J to 1 base, leaving 10 bases not matched to a gene. CDR1 and CDR2 (germline): ENHRY, SYGVKD. The CDR3 runs to 18 residues. CDR3 DNA sequence: TGTGCCATCAGTGAGTCGAGTTCAGGGGGCGGAAAGAACACTGAAGCTTTCTTT. As protein: CAISESSSGGGKNTEAFF.

The V and J genes are TRBV6-1 and TRBJ2-4; no definite D call. CDR3 length: 12 residues. V was trimmed by 3 bases and J by 5 bases, leaving 5 bases between them. Per germline, CDR1 MNHNS and CDR2 SASEGT. CDR3 protein: CASSDIENIQYF. The CDR3 region has the DNA TGTGCCAGCAGTGACATAGAAAACATTCAGTACTTC.

J is TRBJ1-2 and V is TRBV15; D uncertain. Looked up from germline, CDR1 is LNHNV and CDR2 is YYDKDF (reference sequence). Trimming removed 6 bases at V and 4 bases at J, with 12 bases between. The CDR3 runs 13 residues. The CDR3 DNA reads TGTGCCACCAGAGACCCTGGCCGCTATGGCTACACCTTC. Translated: CATRDPGRYGYTF. Full variable domain (missing parts from reference TRBV15 and TRBJ1-2): DAMVIQNPRYQVTQFGKPVTLSCSQTLNHNVMYWYQQKSSQAPKLLFHYYDKDFNNEADTPDNFQSRRPNTSFCFLDIRSPGLGDTAMYLCATRDPGRYGYTFGSGTRLTVV.

This chain uses TRBV12-3 or TRBV12-4 with TRBJ1-5; the D gene is possibly TRBD1 (5 bases). Between the trimmed V and J ends, which lost 6 bases and 6 bases, there was a span of 9 bases. This CDR3 comprises 12 residues. The CDR3 DNA is TGTGCCAGCAGATCAGGGATTCAGCCCCAGCATTTT. This codes for CASRSGIQPQHF.

V is TRBV9 and J is TRBJ1-1; D gene ambiguous. Per the germline V gene, CDR1 is SGDLS and CDR2 is YYNGEE. Between the trimmed V and J ends, which lost 0 bases and 0 bases, there was a span of 12 bases. CDR3 length: 16 amino acids. The CDR3 spells CASSVAVGGMNTEAFF. In DNA, the CDR3 is TGTGCCAGCAGCGTAGCTGTTGGAGGGATGAACACTGAAGCTTTCTTT.

This clonotype has more than one count but fewer than ten. V usage is TRBV20-1 and J usage is TRBJ2-4; TRBD1 matches at 9 bases. The J call may be in error: the DNA end matches TRBJ2-7 better. The V gene's germline CDR1 is DFQATT and CDR2 SNEGSKA (reference sequence). This CDR3 spans 14 amino acids. The CDR3 bases are TGCAGTGCTGGGGGGACAGGGTCCTCCTACGAGCAGTACTTC. Translated: CSAGGTGSSYEQYF.

To note about this clonotype: At one of its ends the junction is not consistent with the germline gene, which may arise from a read error. The chain carries TRBV7-7 and TRBJ2-1, with 8 bases lining up with TRBD2. Germline assignment: CDR1 SSHAT and CDR2 FNYEAQ (reference sequence). The CDR3 is made up of 20 amino acids. The CDR3: CASSLLVSGGLPSSYNEQFF. The CDR3, as DNA: TGTGCTAGCAGCTTATTGGTGAGCGGGGGACTGCCGAGCTCCTACAATGAGCAGTTCTTC. Filled out from reference TRBV7-7 and TRBJ2-1, the complete variable domain reads GAGVSQSPRYKVTKRGQDVTLRCDPISSHATLYWYQQALGQGPEFLTYFNYEAQPDKSGLPSDRFSAERPEGSISTLTIQRTEQRDSAMYRCASSLLVSGGLPSSYNEQFFGPGTRLTVL.

This clonotype has just one count. This chain connects TRBV14 to TRBJ1-4; TRBD1 is a possible D gene (6 bases). The germline gives CDR1 SGHDN, CDR2 FVKESK. CDR3 length: 15 amino acids. Trimming took 6 bases from V and 6 from J, leaving 17 bases between them. The CDR3 protein is CASRKGWTADEKLFF. For the CDR3, the DNA is TGTGCCAGCAGAAAAGGCTGGACAGCTGATGAAAAACTGTTTTTT. Variable domain in full (rest from reference TRBV14 and TRBJ1-4): EAGVTQFPSHSVIEKGQTVTLRCDPISGHDNLYWYRRVMGKEIKFLLHFVKESKQDESGMPNNRFLAERTGGTYSTLKVQPAELEDSGVYFCASRKGWTADEKLFFGSGTQLSVL.

This clonotype was observed a handful of times. J is TRBJ2-5 and V is TRBV2; 7 bases line up with TRBD2. Germline V CDR1 and CDR2: SNHLY, FYNNEI. This CDR3 is 15 amino acids long. V trimming: 7 bases; J trimming: 2 bases; junction bases outside the gene matches: 10. The DNA for the CDR3 is TGTGCCAGCATAGGCAGCGGGACCGCACAAGAGACCCAGTACTTC. The encoded protein is CASIGSGTAQETQYF.

The chain couples TRBV11-2 to TRBJ2-1; TRBD2 might be the D (6 bases). This CDR3 is built from 17 residues. The V end was cut by 1 base, the J end by 2 bases, with 15 bases between. Germline V lookup: CDR1 SGHAT, CDR2 FQNNGV. CDR3 DNA sequence: TGTGCCAGCAGCTTAGTTTTGGGGGGAGGTCCCTACAATGAGCAGTTCTTC. Its translation is CASSLVLGGGPYNEQFF.

In regard to this clonotype: This may arise from a read error, as a much more abundant clone is one base away. The rearrangement uses TRBV7-8 and TRBJ1-1; maybe TRBD1 (6 bases). This CDR3 spans 14 amino acids. V dropped 5 bases and J dropped 6 bases, with 16 bases sitting between them. Per germline, CDR1 SGHVS and CDR2 FQNEAQ. In nucleotides, the CDR3 is TGTGCCAGCAGCCACGAGGGGGGGGTCGCTGAAGCTTTCTTT. Amino acids: CASSHEGGVAEAFF.

The chain uses TRBV7-8 and TRBJ2-3, with D perhaps TRBD2 (5 bases). Trimming pared 4 bases from V and 2 bases from J, leaving 10 bases between. Germline-derived CDR1 and CDR2 are SGHVS and FQNEAQ. The CDR3 is made up of 14 amino acids. CDR3 sequence (DNA): TGTGCCAGCAGCTACCCCGGGGTCACAGATACGCAGTATTTT. The encoded protein is CASSYPGVTDTQYF. Variable domain in full (rest from reference TRBV7-8 and TRBJ2-3): GAGVSQSPRYKVAKRGQDVALRCDPISGHVSLFWYQQALGQGPEFLTYFQNEAQLDKSGLPSDRFFAERPEGSVSTLKIQRTQQEDSAVYLCASSYPGVTDTQYFGPGTRLTVL.

In this sample, this clonotype turned up many times. The gene calls are TRBV20-1 and TRBJ2-5, with a tentative D call TRBD1 (5 bases). V lost 5 bases and J 1 base, leaving 14 bases between the germline ends. CDR3 length equals 14 residues. Germline-derived CDR1 and CDR2 are DFQATT and SNEGSKA (reference sequence). In DNA form, the CDR3 reads TGCAGTGCTCCACTCCTCAGGGTCCAAGAGACCCAGTACTTC. This translates into CSAPLLRVQETQYF.

In the case of this clonotype: An end of the junction differs from the germline gene, which may be a read error. This rearrangement joins TRBV7-9 to TRBJ1-3; D is possibly TRBD1 (5 bases). This CDR3 region has 15 residues. Germline CDR1 and CDR2: SEHNR and FQNEAQ (reference sequence). The CDR3 bases are TGTGCCAGCAGCCCTCAGGGTTTCGCTGGGAACACCATATATTTT. As protein: CASSPQGFAGNTIYF.

The chain carries TRBV6-6 and TRBJ2-5; D not resolved. The germline V and J ends were trimmed by 10 bases and 11 bases, with 20 bases remaining between them. Germline CDR1 and CDR2: MNHNY and SVGAGI (reference sequence). CDR3 size: 12 residues. The CDR3 here is CATKSTANEQYF. Written as DNA, the CDR3 is TGTGCCACCAAATCCACCGCCAATGAGCAGTACTTC.

The V call is TRBV5-1, the J call TRBJ2-1, with D perhaps given as TRBD1 or TRBD2 (5 bases each). Trimming pared 4 bases from V and 9 bases from J, leaving 26 bases between. The CDR3 spans 17 residues. CDR1 is SGHRS, CDR2 YFSETQ, per germline. The CDR3 nucleotides are TGCGCCAGCAGCCCGAAAACCGGGACCACCGTTTTGAGTGAGCAGTTCTTC. It yields the protein CASSPKTGTTVLSEQFF.

This clonotype was observed at least ten times. J is TRBJ1-2 and V is TRBV12-3 or TRBV12-4; a possible D gene is TRBD1 (5 bases). The CDR3 loop spans 13 amino acids. Trimming stripped 3 bases from V and 4 bases from J, with 9 bases between. The chain's CDR3 is CASSLGPVYGYTF. Here the CDR3 DNA reads TGTGCCAGCAGTTTGGGACCGGTCTATGGCTACACCTTC.

This chain uses TRBV6-5 with TRBJ1-2, with TRBD1 matching over 8 bases. Germline V gene sequence: CDR1 MNHEY, CDR2 SVGAGI. The CDR3 spans 12 residues. The V segment lost 5 bases and the J segment 8 bases; nucleotides outside the gene matches: 4. The chain's CDR3 is CASSQGAVGYTF. CDR3 sequence (DNA): TGTGCCAGCAGTCAGGGGGCTGTGGGCTACACCTTC.

The rearrangement joins TRBV6-2 or TRBV6-3 to TRBJ2-1, with D tentatively TRBD1 (6 bases). The ends were cut back, 10 bases at V and 5 bases at J, with 15 bases in the middle. This CDR3 has 13 residues. The germline V gene has CDR1 MNHEY and CDR2 SVGEGT. This chain's CDR3 is CATATGSNNEQFF. The DNA of the CDR3 is TGTGCCACCGCGACAGGATCGAACAATGAGCAGTTCTTC.

The gene calls are TRBV2 and TRBJ1-6; D may be TRBD1 (5 bases). V was pared by 8 bases and J by 13 bases, with 24 bases between. Germline-derived CDR1 and CDR2 are SNHLY and FYNNEI. CDR3 size: 15 residues. Here the CDR3 DNA reads TGTGCCAGCGGTCTCAGTGTTGTTGAAGGGGCCCCCCTCCACTTT. Translating gives CASGLSVVEGAPLHF.

The chain uses TRBV12-3 or TRBV12-4 and TRBJ2-1; possible D gene TRBD2, 6 bases. CDR3 length equals 15 residues. The V end lost 7 bases, the J end lost 6 bases, and 19 bases lay between the germline ends. The CDR3 loop is CASKIAGEVLNEQFF. CDR3 bases: TGTGCCAGCAAGATCGCTGGGGAGGTACTCAATGAGCAGTTCTTC.